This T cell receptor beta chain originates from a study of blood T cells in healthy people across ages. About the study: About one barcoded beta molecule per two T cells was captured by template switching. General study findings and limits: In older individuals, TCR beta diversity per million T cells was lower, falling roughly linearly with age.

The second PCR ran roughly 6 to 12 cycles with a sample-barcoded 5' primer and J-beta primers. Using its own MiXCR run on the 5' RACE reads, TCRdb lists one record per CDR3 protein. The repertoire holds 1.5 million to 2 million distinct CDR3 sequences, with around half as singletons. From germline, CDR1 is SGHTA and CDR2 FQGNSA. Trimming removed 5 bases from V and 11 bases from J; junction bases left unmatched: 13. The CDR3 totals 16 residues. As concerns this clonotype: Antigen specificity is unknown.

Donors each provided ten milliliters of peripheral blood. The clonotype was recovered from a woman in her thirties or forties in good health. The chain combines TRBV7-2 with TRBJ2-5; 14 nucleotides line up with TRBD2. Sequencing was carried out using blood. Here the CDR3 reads CASSTPTSGGANEQYF. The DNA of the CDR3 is TGTGCCAGCAGCACCCCGACTAGCGGGGGGGCCAATGAGCAGTACTTC.